One sample yielded the 31 T cell receptor beta chains listed below, sequenced in a study of cytomegalovirus exposure and HLA in healthy donors. PCR primers comprised 60 Vbeta and 13 Jbeta primers. Produced via immunoSEQ multiplex PCR; TCRdb's table is partial and in-frame only. The data contain over 110,000 clones, around 80% of them singletons. The material sequenced was PBMCs. Source of these receptors: a female donor in good health and CMV-seronegative.

V and J are TRBV28 and TRBJ1-6, with D tentatively TRBD1 (6 bases). The germline V gene encodes CDR1 MDHEN and CDR2 SYDVKM. The CDR3 is 14 amino acids. The ends were cut back, 6 bases at V and 3 bases at J, with 9 bases in the middle. The CDR3 protein is CASSPGDYNSPLHF. The CDR3 DNA sequence: TGTGCCAGCAGCCCAGGGGACTATAATTCACCCCTCCACTTT.

The V call is TRBV5-1, the J call TRBJ2-1; 7 nucleotides align to TRBD1. The J segment lost 4 bases and the V segment lost 0 bases, leaving 4 bases of the junction unmatched. There are 15 residues in the CDR3. Germline V gene sequence: CDR1 SGHRS, CDR2 YFSETQ. The CDR3 nucleotides read TGCGCCAGCAGCTTGGAGGCAGGGGGATACAATGAGCAGTTCTTC. The encoded protein is CASSLEAGGYNEQFF. The complete variable domain, with remaining parts taken from reference TRBV5-1 and TRBJ2-1, reads KAGVTQTPRYLIKTRGQQVTLSCSPISGHRSVSWYQQTPGQGLQFLFEYFSETQRNKGNFPGRFSGRQFSNSRSEMNVSTLELGDSALYLCASSLEAGGYNEQFFGPGTRLTVL.

This clone occurred a few times. The V call is TRBV7-2, the J call TRBJ2-7, with 7 bases fitting TRBD2. This CDR3 has 14 amino acids. CDR1 and CDR2 (germline): SGHTA, FQGNSA. Trimming cost V 2 bases and J 7 bases; bases outside gene matches: 8. The chain's CDR3 is CASSLNTGGGEQYF. The CDR3, as DNA: TGTGCCAGCAGCTTAAATACCGGGGGAGGGGAGCAGTACTTC.

The chain joins TRBV6-5 to TRBJ2-7; D unresolved. The germline V gene has CDR1 MNHEY and CDR2 SVGAGI. The germline V and J ends were trimmed by 3 bases and 0 bases, with 12 bases remaining between them. The CDR3 length is 15 residues. CDR3 amino acids: CASSYSLALSYEQYF. CDR3 DNA sequence: TGTGCCAGCAGTTATAGCCTCGCCCTCTCCTACGAGCAGTACTTC.

V and J are TRBV5-1 and TRBJ2-2; the match to TRBD2 covers 8 bases. In germline, CDR1 is SGHRS, CDR2 YFSETQ. The trim removed 4 bases at V and 6 bases at J, leaving 11 bases unmatched. This CDR3 has 16 amino acids. The CDR3 DNA sequence: TGCGCCAGCAGCCTTGCACCGGGACTAGTCGCCGGGGAGCTGTTTTTT. This gives the protein CASSLAPGLVAGELFF.

This clone was counted only a few times. J is TRBJ2-1 and V is TRBV5-1; the D gene is possibly TRBD2 (5 bases). From germline, CDR1 is SGHRS and CDR2 YFSETQ. This CDR3 is 13 amino acids long. Deletions cut 0 bases from V and 8 bases from J, with 9 bases between. The CDR3: CASSLGGYDEQFF. The CDR3 DNA is TGCGCCAGCAGCTTGGGCGGGTACGATGAGCAGTTCTTC.

This rearrangement joins TRBV10-1 to TRBJ1-5; 7 bases agree with TRBD1. The V gene end was trimmed by 7 bases and the J gene end by 6 bases; junction bases not matched to a gene: 12. Germline CDR1 is WNHNN and CDR2 is SYGVQD (reference sequence). The CDR3 has 15 amino acids. The CDR3 sequence is CASIPRRGRGQPQHF. CDR3 coding DNA: TGCGCCAGCATCCCTAGAAGGGGGCGCGGTCAGCCCCAGCATTTT.

Worth noting for this clone: At one of its ends the junction is not consistent with the germline gene, which may arise from a read error. V usage is TRBV7-8 and J usage is TRBJ1-5, with a possible D match to TRBD1 (6 bases). This CDR3 contains 11 residues. The V gene's germline CDR1 is SGHVS and CDR2 FQNEAQ. CDR3 residues: CASSPGDMAYF. The CDR3 bases are TGTGCCAGCAGCCCCGGGGACATGGCGTATTTT.

The V gene is TRBV4-3, the J gene TRBJ2-1, with 7 bases lining up with TRBD2. The germline V gene encodes CDR1 LGHNA and CDR2 YSLEER. This CDR3 spans 14 amino acids. Unmatched junction bases numbered 3, after V lost 0 bases and J lost 7 bases. CDR3 bases: TGCGCCAGCAGCCAAGATGGGAGGGTTAATGAGCAGTTCTTC. Encoded protein: CASSQDGRVNEQFF.

This clone was seen once. The chain uses TRBV27 and TRBJ2-2; 9 positions agree with TRBD1. Germline V gene lookup returns CDR1 MNHEY and CDR2 SMNVEV (reference sequence). The CDR3 has 15 amino acids. V dropped 5 bases and J dropped 6; count of bases not matched to a gene: 7. CDR3 amino acids: CASSPGQGLAGELFF. Written as DNA, the CDR3 is TGTGCCAGCAGTCCGGGACAGGGATTGGCCGGGGAGCTGTTTTTT.

The chain is built from TRBV7-8 and TRBJ1-1; a possible D gene is TRBD1 (6 bases). V lost 6 bases to trimming and J lost 0 bases, with 11 bases between them. CDR1 is SGHVS and CDR2 is FQNEAQ in the germline V gene. The CDR3 is 14 amino acids. The CDR3 DNA sequence: TGTGCCAGCAGGCAAACAGGGTTGAACACTGAAGCTTTCTTT. Residues: CASRQTGLNTEAFF. Based on the CDR3 plus reference TRBV7-8 and TRBJ1-1, the full variable domain is GAGVSQSPRYKVAKRGQDVALRCDPISGHVSLFWYQQALGQGPEFLTYFQNEAQLDKSGLPSDRFFAERPEGSVSTLKIQRTQQEDSAVYLCASRQTGLNTEAFFGQGTRLTVV.

The chain recombines TRBV6-1 with TRBJ2-1, with 8 bases lining up with TRBD2. The CDR3 has 15 residues. Germline CDR1 MNHNS, CDR2 SASEGT. With 6 bases clipped from V and 0 bases from J, the junction kept 4 bases outside the gene matches. CDR3 protein: CASSPAGASYNEQFF. Here the CDR3 DNA reads TGTGCCAGCAGCCCAGCGGGAGCCTCCTACAATGAGCAGTTCTTC.

V usage is TRBV28 and J usage is TRBJ2-4; TRBD1 matches at 8 bases. Germline V CDR1 and CDR2: MDHEN, SYDVKM. Losses at the gene ends were 4 bases for V and 3 bases for J; bases not matched to a gene: 5. This CDR3 is built from 15 residues. The CDR3: CASSSPQGDKNIQYF. The DNA for the CDR3 is TGTGCCAGCAGTTCCCCACAGGGGGACAAAAACATTCAGTACTTC.

The J gene is TRBJ2-7, the V gene TRBV7-8; D gene ambiguous. CDR1 and CDR2 (germline): SGHVS, FQNEAQ. The V and J ends lost 5 bases and 0 bases respectively, with 8 bases between them. This CDR3 is built from 13 residues. For the CDR3, the DNA is TGTGCCAGCAGCCCCCGGGTCTCCTACGAGCAGTACTTC. Encoded protein: CASSPRVSYEQYF. Drawing the rest from reference TRBV7-8 and TRBJ2-7, the complete variable domain is GAGVSQSPRYKVAKRGQDVALRCDPISGHVSLFWYQQALGQGPEFLTYFQNEAQLDKSGLPSDRFFAERPEGSVSTLKIQRTQQEDSAVYLCASSPRVSYEQYFGPGTRLTVT.

The chain couples TRBV7-2 to TRBJ2-7, with D maybe TRBD2 (5 bases). Germline V gives CDR1 SGHTA, CDR2 FQGNSA. CDR3 length equals 14 residues. V was shortened by 5 bases and J by 3 bases, with 14 bases between the two germline ends. The CDR3 DNA reads as TGTGCCAGCAGCCTCCGGACTGAAAACTACGAGCAGTACTTC. As protein: CASSLRTENYEQYF.

The chain uses TRBV10-3 and TRBJ2-5; D unresolved. This CDR3 contains 13 residues. Germline-derived CDR1 and CDR2 are ENHRY and SYGVKD. The V end lost 7 bases, the J end lost 6 bases, and 15 bases lay between the germline ends. The CDR3 reads CAIKETVLQTQYF. CDR3 DNA: TGTGCCATCAAGGAAACAGTACTTCAGACCCAGTACTTC.

The chain recombines TRBV27 with TRBJ2-1; the match to TRBD2 covers 12 bases. Germline V CDR1 and CDR2: MNHEY, SMNVEV (reference sequence). V lost 6 bases to trimming and J lost 12 bases; unmatched junction nucleotides: 9. This CDR3 comprises 14 residues. The CDR3 sequence is CASRNGLAGPAQFF. DNA for the CDR3: TGTGCCAGCAGGAACGGACTAGCGGGACCGGCGCAGTTCTTC.

V and J are TRBV27 and TRBJ1-2; 11 positions match TRBD1. This CDR3 is built from 15 residues. Germline trimming cut 2 bases from V and 8 bases from J; bases unmatched to any gene: 7. The germline V gene has CDR1 MNHEY and CDR2 SMNVEV (reference sequence). CDR3 bases: TGTGCCAGCAGTTTACTCGGACAGGGGGCGTGGGGCTACACCTTC. Protein sequence: CASSLLGQGAWGYTF.

The chain links TRBV11-2 to TRBJ2-5; TRBD1 might be the D (8 bases). The germline V gene has CDR1 SGHAT and CDR2 FQNNGV. V lost 7 bases and J 5 bases, leaving 17 bases between the germline ends. The CDR3 is made up of 14 amino acids. The CDR3 bases are TGTGCCAGCAACAGGGGGGGTTTAGTGGAGACCCAGTACTTC. Protein sequence: CASNRGGLVETQYF.

This chain links TRBV10-2 with TRBJ2-5; 10 bases match TRBD2. Looked up from germline, CDR1 is WSHSY and CDR2 is SAAADI. The CDR3 loop spans 17 amino acids. The V gene end was trimmed by 8 bases and the J gene end by 1 base; junction bases not matched to a gene: 13. CDR3 region: CASPPPSGRWAQETQYF. Here the CDR3 DNA reads TGCGCCAGCCCTCCGCCTAGCGGGAGATGGGCCCAAGAGACCCAGTACTTC.

V gene TRBV28 combines with J gene TRBJ2-7, with TRBD2 matching 11 bases. This CDR3 spans 16 amino acids. From germline, CDR1 is MDHEN and CDR2 SYDVKM. V shed 4 bases, J shed 6 bases, and the junction held 11 bases outside the gene matches. CDR3 amino acids: CASSSPRGLAATEQYF. The CDR3 DNA is TGTGCCAGCAGTTCCCCTAGGGGACTAGCGGCTACCGAGCAGTACTTC.

The chain uses TRBV5-1 and TRBJ2-2, with TRBD2 identical over 9 bases. From germline, CDR1 is SGHRS and CDR2 YFSETQ. The CDR3 spans 17 residues. With V trimmed by 4 bases and J by 9 bases, 16 bases remained unmatched. The CDR3 DNA reads as TGCGCCAGCAGCCCCGGGTCCAGCGGGGGGCCAACTAGGGAGCTGTTTTTT. Translating gives CASSPGSSGGPTRELFF.

This clone turned up a few times. The chain links TRBV30 to TRBJ1-4, with 7 bases identical to TRBD1. The CDR3 loop spans 12 amino acids. J gave up 7 bases and V 4 bases, and 3 bases lay outside the gene matches. Germline CDR1 GTSNPN, CDR2 SVGIG (reference sequence). The CDR3 nucleotides are TGTGCCTGGACCGGGACAGCTGAAAAACTGTTTTTT. Translation gives CAWTGTAEKLFF. Combining the CDR3 with reference TRBV30 and TRBJ1-4 gives the whole variable domain SQTIHQWPATLVQPVGSPLSLECTVEGTSNPNLYWYRQAAGRGLQLLFYSVGIGQISSEVPQNLSASRPQDRQFILSSKKLLLSDSGFYLCAWTGTAEKLFFGSGTQLSVL.

The chain links TRBV5-1 to TRBJ2-7, with 9 bases aligning to TRBD2. Germline V lookup: CDR1 SGHRS, CDR2 YFSETQ. V shed 4 bases, J shed 2 bases, and the junction held 7 bases outside the gene matches. There are 15 residues in the CDR3. In nucleotides, the CDR3 is TGCGCCAGCAGCCCCTTCGCGGGAGGGCCCTACGAGCAGTACTTC. Its protein is CASSPFAGGPYEQYF.

The genes are TRBV7-6 and TRBJ2-1; 8 nucleotides agree with TRBD2. The length of the CDR3 is 15 residues. Per germline, CDR1 SGHVS and CDR2 FNYEAQ. J was trimmed by 9 bases and V by 1 base; bases with no gene match: 8. DNA for the CDR3: TGTGCCAGCAGCTTAGTTGGGACTAGTTGGAGTGAGCAGTTCTTC. It encodes CASSLVGTSWSEQFF.

A few counts support this clone. The J gene is TRBJ1-6, the V gene TRBV27; D remains ambiguous. Per the germline V gene, CDR1 is MNHEY and CDR2 is SMNVEV (reference sequence). Trimming took off 10 bases at V and 9 bases at J, with 19 bases between the two ends. This CDR3 has 14 amino acids. CDR3 nucleotide sequence: TGTGCCACCTCCTTCCGGGAAATAAGTTCACCCCTCCACTTT. The encoded protein is CATSFREISSPLHF.

V gene TRBV5-1 combines with J gene TRBJ1-2; D may be TRBD1 (5 bases). V lost 0 bases and J 4 bases, leaving 10 bases between the germline ends. The CDR3 runs to 14 residues. In germline, CDR1 is SGHRS, CDR2 YFSETQ. The CDR3 sequence is CASSLGQYSYGYTF. CDR3 DNA: TGCGCCAGCAGCTTGGGACAGTACTCCTATGGCTACACCTTC.

This clone was picked up a small number of times. The CDR3 nucleotides are TGTGCCAGCAGCGGGGAGACAGGGGCAACGGACACTGAAGCTTTCTTT. Amino acid sequence: CASSGETGATDTEAFF. The chain has TRBV9 and TRBJ1-1, with 8 positions matching TRBD1. The V gene's germline CDR1 is SGDLS and CDR2 YYNGEE. CDR3 length equals 16 residues. After removal of 3 bases from V and 3 bases from J, the junction contained 10 bases not matched to a gene.

The chain employs TRBV7-2 and TRBJ1-4; TRBD1 might be the D (5 bases). This CDR3 has 14 amino acids. V was clipped by 0 bases and J by 7 bases, with 9 bases between them. Per the germline V gene, CDR1 is SGHTA and CDR2 is FQGNSA. This CDR3 is CASSLATGPEKLFF. The CDR3 DNA sequence: TGTGCCAGCAGCTTAGCCACAGGCCCTGAAAAACTGTTTTTT.

This chain joins TRBV6-5 and TRBJ2-1; possibly TRBD2 for D (6 bases). The CDR3 consists of 14 residues. V was pared by 8 bases and J by 10 bases, with 21 bases between. The germline gives CDR1 MNHEY, CDR2 SVGAGI. The CDR3 here is CASRDLASLGEQFF. CDR3 coding DNA: TGTGCCAGCCGGGACTTAGCTTCCCTCGGGGAGCAGTTCTTC.

The chain employs TRBV4-2 and TRBJ1-5, with D possibly matching TRBD1 (5 bases). CDR3 length: 18 residues. Between the trimmed V and J ends, which lost 0 bases and 6 bases, there was a span of 21 bases. The V gene's germline CDR1 is LGHNA and CDR2 YNFKEQ. CDR3 sequence: CASSQDSAPRGVSQPQHF. The CDR3 nucleotides are TGTGCCAGCAGCCAAGATTCGGCCCCACGGGGGGTGAGTCAGCCCCAGCATTTT.